This T cell receptor beta chain was captured in a study of monozygotic twins with inflammatory bowel disease (dated by TCRdb to the late 2010s). For the wider study: A total of some 30 monozygotic twin pairs were included in the full study, comprising nine German pairs (four IBD-concordant, five IBD-discordant) and 19 IBD-discordant Danish pairs. Disease-associated traits were sought mainly through comparisons between IBD patients and their genetically identical healthy co-twins within discordant pairs. Each individual had, on average, about 151 000 unique TCRalpha sequences and 181 000 unique TCRbeta sequences available for analysis. Here is what the overall study found, with its caveats: A decrease in TCRbeta repertoire diversity, as measured by inverse Simpson index, was observed in IBD patients compared with their healthy co-twins. The analysis was unable to tell different T cell subtypes apart. Concordant and discordant twins showed no difference in repertoire similarity, possibly because of limited statistical power. Fewer clonotypes were shared with other individuals by IBD patients than by healthy twins, most markedly in patients showing signs of disease activity. The results gave no support for a single strong signal or clonotype linked to IBD. Differing immunosuppressive treatments among patients may have added background noise and inter-individual variability to the repertoires.

From each donor, a roughly 2.5 ml peripheral blood sample was drawn into PAXgene tubes and stored at -80 degrees C. Total RNA was isolated from whole blood with the PAXgene blood miRNA kit on an automated QIAcube, without T cell sorting. Peripheral blood from monozygotic twin pairs, either concordant or discordant for inflammatory bowel disease, underwent deep TCRalpha and TCRbeta repertoire profiling that used unique molecular barcoding. Smoking habits were recorded for all twin pairs, and each individual was classified as a current, former or never smoker. On this clonotype: Its antigen target is currently unknown.

Library preparation used 5' RACE. Each TCR library was prepared from roughly 3.5 ug of total RNA. For each sample, cDNA synthesis was carried out in eight separate reactions using SMARTScribe reverse transcriptase. During cDNA synthesis, template switching was used to introduce unique molecular identifiers that contained a 6-nucleotide sample barcode. Amplification of TCRalpha and TCRbeta cDNA involved two nested PCRs of approximately 17 and 9 cycles, and each PCR was followed by bead purification. Before amplification, the cDNA was treated with uracil DNA-glycosylase and purified using the QIAquick PCR purification kit. The second PCR added Illumina TruSeq-compatible adapters along with sample-specific barcodes. Library quality and concentration were assessed using TapeStation and Qubit, and 5 ng of each library was pooled. Sequencing of pooled libraries was carried out on an Illumina HiSeq2500 single-index Rapid Run using 2 x 100 bp reads and custom sequencing primers. Per the source publication's procedure: MiGEC version 1.2.6 was used for UMI-based consensus assembly, which corrected PCR and sequencing errors. MiXCR version 2.1.1 handled V(D)J alignment, clonotype assembly and CDR3 extraction. Normalisation of gene usage, clonotype sharing and MAIT/NKT TCR abundance was achieved by analysing the top 1000, 10 000 and 20 000 clonotypes per sample. After downsampling to 27 000 UMIs, diversity was calculated as the inverse Simpson index using the vegan R package. Statistical testing used paired Mann-Whitney U tests on the discordant twin pairs and applied Benjamini-Hochberg correction for multiple testing. Reads reprocessed by TCRdb are summarized as one entry per CDR3 protein sequence, and DNA is absent. The V and J calls and clone size are TCRdb's, not the authors'. The table for this sample lists 300,000 to 400,000 distinct CDR3 sequences. Of the sample, around 2% is held by the ten largest clones.

Sample: blood. The source is a human donor with ulcerative colitis or Crohn's disease, or a healthy co-twin of an affected twin (not recorded which).

The CDR3 loop reads CASGTGTEAFF. This receptor chain uses TRBV7-2 and TRBJ1-1. The cysteine opens and the phenylalanine closes a CDR3 of 11 amino acids. DNA for this receptor is not on file. In the germline V gene, CDR1 corresponds to SGHTA and CDR2 to FQGNSA.